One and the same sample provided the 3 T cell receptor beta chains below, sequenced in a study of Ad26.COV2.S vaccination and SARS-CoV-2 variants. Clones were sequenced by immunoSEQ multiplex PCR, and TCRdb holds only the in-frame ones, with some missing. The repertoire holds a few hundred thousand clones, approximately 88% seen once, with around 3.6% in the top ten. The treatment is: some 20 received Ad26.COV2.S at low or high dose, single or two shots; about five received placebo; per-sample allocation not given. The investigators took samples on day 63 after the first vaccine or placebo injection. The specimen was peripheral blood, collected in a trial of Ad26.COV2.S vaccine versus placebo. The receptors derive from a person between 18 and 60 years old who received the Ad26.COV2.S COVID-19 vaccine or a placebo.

As DNA, the CDR3 is TGTGCCACCAGTGACGTAAGCAATCAGCCCCAGCATTTT. It is translated as CATSDVSNQPQHF. The chain is built from TRBV24-1 and TRBJ1-5; D call uncertain. The CDR3 is 13 residues long. V dropped 4 bases and J dropped 1 base, with 4 bases sitting between them. Germline CDR1 reads KGHDR; CDR2 reads SFDVKD.

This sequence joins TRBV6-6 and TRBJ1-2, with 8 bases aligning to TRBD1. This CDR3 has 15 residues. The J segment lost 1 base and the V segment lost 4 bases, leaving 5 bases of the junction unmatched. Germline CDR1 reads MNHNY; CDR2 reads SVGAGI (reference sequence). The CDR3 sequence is CASSLQGEDNYGYTF. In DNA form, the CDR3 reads TGTGCCAGCAGTTTACAGGGGGAGGATAACTATGGCTACACCTTC.

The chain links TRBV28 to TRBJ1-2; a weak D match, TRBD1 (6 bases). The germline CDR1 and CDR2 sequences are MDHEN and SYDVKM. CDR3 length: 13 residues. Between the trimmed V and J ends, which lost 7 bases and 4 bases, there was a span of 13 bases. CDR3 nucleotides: TGTGCCAGCATAGAGGGGGGAGGCTATGGCTACACCTTC. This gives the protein CASIEGGGYGYTF.